These T cell receptor beta chains were read from a single sample in a study of cytomegalovirus exposure and HLA in healthy donors. TCRdb's table, derived via immunoSEQ multiplex PCR, lists solely in-frame clones and lacks some. The sample holds around 93,000 clones; roughly 80% are singletons and the top ten take 3% to 3.5%. The sequencing input was PBMCs. The source is a man aged 25-45 years in good health and CMV-seropositive. Both conserved end residues are part of each CDR3.

V | CDR3
TRBV10-3 | CAISEFASGYEQYF
TRBV11-2 | CASSLGRTVNTEAFF
TRBV7-2 | CASSLERRQPQHF
TRBV6-5 | CASSSINQPQHF
TRBV7-8 | CASSNGQGGNQPQHF
TRBV11-2 | CASSSGLTTYNEQFF
TRBV28 | CASLDRLKLFF
TRBV9 | CASSVVGTRANEQFF
TRBV28 | CASSFLSGGIGREQYF
TRBV7-9 | CASSLVSGLPGELFF
TRBV13 | CASSLSGTKHTDTQYF
TRBV28 | CASSLSAGGFGEQYF
TRBV7-9 | CASSLETGGWSDTQYF
TRBV10-3 | CAISSGRETQYF
TRBV9 | CASSVTGGDEQFF
TRBV30 | CAWSTTQETQYF
TRBV29-1 | CSVGLAGLQETQYF
TRBV11-1 | CASRSGTGPNTEAFF
TRBV11-2 | CASSHGTGNEKLFF
TRBV7-2 | CASSPTGDQPQHF
TRBV11-2 | CASSQIPGQRSIDSYEQYF
TRBV2 | CASSEQGTYNEQFF
TRBV28 | CASSLLSTGGQGEQYF
TRBV7-2 | CASSLVAWSAYNEQFF
TRBV28 | CASRMTGNNQPQHF
TRBV7-9 | CASRGTGQETQYF
TRBV5-1 | CASSLYPNEKLFF
TRBV19 | CASKLGTQVFNQPQHF
TRBV5-6 | CASSLTDTSNTEAFF
TRBV5-1 | CASSLLDGGSNYGYTF
TRBV5-5 | CASSLGEAYQETQYF
TRBV27 | CASTPSGRDSYEQYF
TRBV30 | CAWAGQGGNEQFF
TRBV9 | CASSVGRTRSGKHYNEQFF
TRBV7-2 | CASSLRGSISYGYTF
TRBV7-8 | CASSLLGGTGELFF
TRBV28 | CASHGTADSYEQYF
TRBV15 | CATSREPLGAGVYEQYF
TRBV30 | CAWTTSGKGELFF
TRBV10-1 | CASSRDSGYEQYF
TRBV18 | CASSPGRAPYEQYF
TRBV29-1 | CSVGGANYGYTF
TRBV5-1 | CASSLPRAAGQPQHF
TRBV28 | CASSFSVRGYTF
TRBV5-1 | CASSLEGSGVREAFF
TRBV6-1 | CASRSGQGEHQPQHF
TRBV5-4 | CASSFTNYGYTF
TRBV18 | CASSPPVGQGASRLADNEQFF
TRBV5-6 | CASSPTRRTEAFF
TRBV7-2 | CASSLGAQETMRTEAFF
TRBV28 | CASSFRGQPQHF
TRBV2 | CASTARVPQGVSGYTF
TRBV5-1 | CASSLWGRLAGVVDEQYF
TRBV28 | CASSSLPRGSGGYTF
TRBV30 | CAWVPGDTQYF
TRBV5-1 | CASSPAGSFDEQYF
TRBV18 | CASSPQGQGEKLFF
TRBV27 | CASSLGGPYNEQFF
TRBV14 | CASSQSAGGGNEQFF